This record looks at one T cell receptor (beta chain) sequence and its context. Its antigen is unknown. The source of the sample is a study of human T cells and chemical hapten exposure. Study details: How much TCR each sample yielded varied, mostly because pooled library volumes differed slightly.

Study results and caveats: TCRs above 1 in 1000 frequency did not change with DPC sensitization.

Documented time point: pre-sensitization, week 0. Treatment indicated: therapeutic diphenylcyclopropenone sensitization with weekly scalp DPC. Blood sampling preceded each patch test application. TCRdb independently ran MiXCR on the RACE reads; one entry per CDR3 protein. The data contain about 260,000 distinct CDR3 sequences, roughly 8.9% of them seen just once; the ten biggest clones take up under 2.5%. The sequenced sample was whole blood, obtained in connection with sensitization to the hapten diphenylcyclopropenone (DPC). The clonotype comes from a woman aged 40 to 50 with alopecia areata. Some clones in this sample may be carry-over from other donors' samples.

This CDR3 reads CASSLVSLAYSYNEQFF. The DNA of the CDR3 is TGTGCCAGCAGCTTAGTTTCCCTCGCCTACTCCTACAATGAGCAGTTCTTC. This chain uses TRBV7-6 with TRBJ2-1; D is uncertain. V gave up 1 base and J gave up 0 bases, with 13 bases separating them. The CDR3 has 17 residues. The germline CDR1 and CDR2 sequences are SGHVS and FNYEAQ.